The 2 T cell receptor beta chains in this list originate from one sample, sequenced in a study of early stage breast cancer tumors. Data came from immunoSEQ multiplex PCR; TCRdb stores just in-frame clones and leaves some out. The table shows 45,000 to 60,000 clones, with around 83% occurring only once. Material for sequencing was blood. All receptors come from a person in their fifties with breast cancer.

The J gene is TRBJ1-2, the V gene TRBV28; the match to TRBD1 covers 10 bases. Germline loops: CDR1 MDHEN, CDR2 SYDVKM. The ends lost 6 bases at V and 6 bases at J; junction bases unmatched: 4. The CDR3 covers 13 residues. The DNA of the CDR3 is TGTGCCAGCAGGCCGACAGGGGGCGATGGCTACACCTTC. It yields the protein CASRPTGGDGYTF.

The rearrangement joins TRBV5-1 to TRBJ1-1; 7 nucleotides align to TRBD1. V gave up 2 bases and J gave up 0 bases; unmatched junction bases: 10. The CDR3 totals 17 residues. Germline V gene data show CDR1 as SGHRS and CDR2 as YFSETQ. DNA for the CDR3: TGCGCCAGCAGCTTCGGCAGGGACAGAATGATGAACACTGAAGCTTTCTTT. This codes for CASSFGRDRMMNTEAFF.